These 11 T cell receptor beta chains were sequenced from one sample in a study of technical replicates of blood from a handful of donors. Repertoires were generated with immunoSEQ multiplex PCR, while TCRdb's copy carries only in-frame clones and drops some. The sample records about 98,000 clones, almost 96% being singletons. The sample consisted of T cells isolated from PBMCs. These TCRs come from a human donor in good health.

The chain recombines TRBV6-1 with TRBJ1-5, with a possible D match to TRBD1 (5 bases). The CDR3 is 15 residues long. Germline CDR1 reads MNHNS; CDR2 reads SASEGT. The V and J ends lost 4 bases and 7 bases respectively, with 17 bases between them. The CDR3 spells CASSGPWGGRQPQHF. For the CDR3, the DNA is TGTGCCAGCAGTGGGCCGTGGGGGGGTAGACAGCCCCAGCATTTT.

The rearrangement joins TRBV11-3 to TRBJ1-3; possibly TRBD1 for D (5 bases). CDR1 and CDR2 from the germline V gene are SGHNT and YENEEA. The CDR3 contains 16 residues. Trimming removed 5 bases at V and 0 bases at J, with 14 bases between. DNA for the CDR3: TGTGCCAGCAGCGACCGCGGACACCACTCTGGAAACACCATATATTTT. Protein: CASSDRGHHSGNTIYF.

This sequence joins TRBV5-1 and TRBJ2-1; 7 nucleotides line up with TRBD2. The CDR3 has 15 amino acids. CDR1 SGHRS and CDR2 YFSETQ come from the germline V gene. Trimming cost V 6 bases and J 6 bases; bases outside gene matches: 12. The CDR3 DNA sequence: TGCGCCAGCAAAGGTGGTGGCGGGGGAGGCAATGAGCAGTTCTTC. Translation gives CASKGGGGGGNEQFF.

The chain uses TRBV12-2 and TRBJ2-3; the D segment call TRBD1 is taken from the table without a DNA check. TRBV12-2 counts as a pseudogene. The CDR3 is 18 amino acids. The CDR3 here is CASRLVLRHSPRTDTQYF. The CDR3 region has the DNA TGTGCAAGTCGCTTAGTTCTTAGGCACAGTCCCCGCACAGATACGCAGTATTTT.

A single count supports this clone. The V and J genes are TRBV5-1 and TRBJ2-3; tentative D call: TRBD1 (6 bases). V was cut by 0 bases and J by 4 bases, with 9 bases left in between. Per germline, CDR1 SGHRS and CDR2 YFSETQ. The CDR3 covers 14 residues. In DNA form, the CDR3 reads TGCGCCAGCAGCTTGGCCAGGGGCCCAGATACGCAGTATTTT. This sequence encodes CASSLARGPDTQYF.

V usage is TRBV12-5 and J usage is TRBJ2-7; possibly TRBD1 for D (5 bases). With 9 bases removed from V and 6 bases from J, the gap between germline ends came to 15 bases. The CDR3 is 12 amino acids. The germline gives CDR1 LGHNT, CDR2 FRNRAP. In DNA, the CDR3 is TGTGCTAGCGAAGGGGCAGTAGGCGAGCAGTACTTC. Translation gives CASEGAVGEQYF.

V gene TRBV5-5 combines with J gene TRBJ1-4; 9 nucleotides align to TRBD1. V was pared by 5 bases and J by 10 bases, with 6 bases of the junction left unmatched. From germline, CDR1 is SGHKS and CDR2 YYEKEE (reference sequence). The CDR3 sequence is 13 residues long. The CDR3 bases are TGTGCCAGCAGAACGGGACAGGGTTTAAAACTGTTTTTT. Encoded protein: CASRTGQGLKLFF.

DNA for the CDR3: TGTGCCAGCAGCGGAGCGGGGGGTTACAATGAGCAGTTCTTC. Translated: CASSGAGGYNEQFF. The chain has TRBV11-2 and TRBJ2-1, with 9 positions matching TRBD2. CDR3 length: 14 residues. Losses at the gene ends were 5 bases for V and 4 bases for J; bases not matched to a gene: 3. Germline CDR1 and CDR2: SGHAT and FQNNGV.

V gene TRBV2 combines with J gene TRBJ1-2, with TRBD1 identical over 8 bases. The germline V gene has CDR1 SNHLY and CDR2 FYNNEI. The junction had 13 bases not matched to a gene; V was cut back by 3 bases and J by 4 bases. This CDR3 has 17 amino acids. The CDR3 bases are TGTGCCAGCAGTGATGGTTCGGACAGGGTCGATTTCTATGGCTACACCTTC. This gives the protein CASSDGSDRVDFYGYTF.

This chain uses TRBV4-1 with TRBJ1-1; 7 bases are shared with TRBD1. V shed 4 bases, J shed 1 base, and the junction held 9 bases outside the gene matches. The CDR3 is made up of 16 amino acids. Per germline, CDR1 MGHRA and CDR2 YSYEKL. The CDR3 spells CASSPRERQGNTEAFF. CDR3 in DNA: TGCGCCAGCAGCCCTCGTGAACGACAGGGGAACACTGAAGCTTTCTTT.

V gene TRBV28 combines with J gene TRBJ2-2, with D perhaps TRBD1 (6 bases). Germline lookup yields CDR1 MDHEN and CDR2 SYDVKM. The CDR3 has 16 residues. The ends were cut back, 3 bases at V and 1 base at J, with 12 bases in the middle. CDR3: CASSFWGQVNTGELFF. The CDR3 DNA reads TGTGCCAGCAGTTTCTGGGGGCAGGTGAACACCGGGGAGCTGTTTTTT.